The following is a TCR beta chain sequence with its context. What it binds is not known. Profiling relied on immunoSEQ multiplex PCR, and the TCRdb table lists in-frame clones only, not all of them. The sample holds hundreds of thousands of clones, roughly 77% seen once. In germline, CDR1 is SGHRS, CDR2 YFSETQ. CDR3 length: 16 amino acids. V lost 7 bases and J lost 0, with 20 bases in between. The data originate from a study of shared clonotypes between healthy human individuals. Study-wide findings and caveats: Sample collection involved blood only; tissue repertoires are likely different.

The sample consisted of PBMCs. The clonotype comes from a woman aged 40 to 50 in good health. Some clones in this sample may be carry-over from other donors' samples. This rearrangement joins TRBV5-1 to TRBJ2-7, with D perhaps matching TRBD2 (5 bases). The CDR3 DNA reads TGCGCCAGCTCTCCAAAAGCGGAACGGGGCTCCTACGAGCAGTACTTC. Its translation is CASSPKAERGSYEQYF.